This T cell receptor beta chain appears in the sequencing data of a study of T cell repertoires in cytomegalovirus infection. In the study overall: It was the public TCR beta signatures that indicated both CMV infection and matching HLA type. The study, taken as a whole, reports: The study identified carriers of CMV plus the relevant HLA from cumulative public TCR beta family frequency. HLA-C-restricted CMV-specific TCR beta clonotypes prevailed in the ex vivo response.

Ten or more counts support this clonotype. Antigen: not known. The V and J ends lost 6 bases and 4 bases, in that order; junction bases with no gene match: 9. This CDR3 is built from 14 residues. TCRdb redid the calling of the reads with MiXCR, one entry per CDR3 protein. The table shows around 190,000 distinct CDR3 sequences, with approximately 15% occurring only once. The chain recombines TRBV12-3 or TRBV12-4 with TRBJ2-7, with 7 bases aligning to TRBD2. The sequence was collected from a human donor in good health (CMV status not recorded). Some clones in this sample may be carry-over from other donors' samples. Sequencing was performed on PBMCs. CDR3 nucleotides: TGTGCCAGCAGACGAACCGGGAGGTTATACGAGCAGTACTTC. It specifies CASRRTGRLYEQYF.